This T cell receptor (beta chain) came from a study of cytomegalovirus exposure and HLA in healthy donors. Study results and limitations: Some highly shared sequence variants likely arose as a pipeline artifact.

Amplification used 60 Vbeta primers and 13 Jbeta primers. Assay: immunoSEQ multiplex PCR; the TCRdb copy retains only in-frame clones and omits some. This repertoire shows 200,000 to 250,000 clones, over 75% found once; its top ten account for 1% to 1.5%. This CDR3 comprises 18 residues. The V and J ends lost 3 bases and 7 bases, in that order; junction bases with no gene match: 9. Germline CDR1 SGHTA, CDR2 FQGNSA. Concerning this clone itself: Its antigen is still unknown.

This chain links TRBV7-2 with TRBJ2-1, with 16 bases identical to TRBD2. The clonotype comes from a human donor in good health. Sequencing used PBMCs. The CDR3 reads CASSFQGTSGRGANEQFF. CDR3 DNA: TGTGCCAGCAGCTTTCAAGGGACTAGCGGGAGGGGCGCAAATGAGCAGTTCTTC.